Listed here is a single T cell receptor (beta chain). Its cognate antigen is unknown. The data originate from a study of blood T cells in healthy people across ages. General study points: Older age coincided with a roughly linear decline in TCR beta diversity per million T cells.

Total RNA extraction produced at least 6 micrograms (per sample) for the study. A second about 6 to 12 cycle PCR used barcoded and J-beta primers. TCRdb re-analysed the 5' RACE reads in MiXCR, keeping a single row per CDR3 protein. The repertoire consists of nearly 1 million distinct CDR3 sequences, with 45% to 60% occurring once and the leading ten covering about 22%. CDR3 size: 12 residues. The V gene lost 5 bases and the J gene lost 11 bases, with 14 bases spanning the gap. The germline V gene encodes CDR1 LGHDT and CDR2 YNNKEL (reference sequence). The sequenced sample consisted of blood. The J gene is TRBJ2-3, the V gene TRBV3-1, with a tentative D call TRBD2 (6 bases). The source is a woman aged 55-69 years in good health. This CDR3 is CASSRDLSRQYF. The CDR3 nucleotides are TGTGCCAGCAGCAGGGACTTATCAAGGCAGTATTTT.